This T cell receptor (beta chain) was captured by sequencing in a study of blood T cell repertoires in COVID-19. Original analysis: By means of reference gene primer amplification, nucleated cell counts were estimated. The assay was immunoSEQ multiplex PCR, and TCRdb's table has in-frame clones only and misses some. The V and J calls and clone size were taken over from that table, and D and trimming were inferred from the DNA. The table lists 200,000 to 250,000 clones, about four fifths of them singletons, with about 7.8% in the top ten. V was pared by 7 bases and J by 0 bases, with 10 bases between. Germline-derived CDR1 and CDR2 are SQVTM and ANQGSEA. This CDR3 region has 12 residues.

This chain uses TRBV29-1 with TRBJ2-7; D possibly corresponds to TRBD1 (6 bases). Sequenced material: peripheral blood. This clonotype was obtained from a woman older than 75 with COVID-19, enrolled during active disease. For the CDR3, the DNA is TGCAGCGCCCGGGACACCTCCTACGAGCAGTACTTC. Its translation is CSARDTSYEQYF.